The present entry profiles one T cell receptor beta chain with its context. TCRdb re-called the PCR reads through MiXCR, storing one row per CDR3 protein. The sample lists roughly 25,000 distinct CDR3 sequences, about half occurring once. This specimen belongs to a study of CD4 and CD8 cells across lung adenocarcinoma regions. Germline V gene lookup returns CDR1 WNHNN and CDR2 SYGVQD (reference sequence). The CDR3 totals 18 residues. V was cut by 0 bases and J by 8 bases, with 25 bases left in between. Samples came from patients with localized non-small cell lung adenocarcinoma. Sequencing was carried out using CD8+ T cells from the center of a lung tumor. The receptor's source is a male donor with lung adenocarcinoma. The CD4 and CD8 labels of this study may be unreliable. The chain is built from TRBV10-1 and TRBJ2-5; D possibly matches TRBD1 or TRBD2 (5 bases each). Here the CDR3 DNA reads TGCGCCAGCAGTGAGTCCGTGGGGGACGAGCGTCACCAAAACACCCAGTACTTC. This translates into CASSESVGDERHQNTQYF.